The 19 T cell receptor beta chains in this list originate from one sample, sequenced in a study of T-cell reconstitution after alpha-beta-depleted transplantation in children. Unique molecular identifiers were used to barcode this TCRbeta library. A single record per CDR3 protein comes from TCRdb applying MiXCR to the PCR reads. The sample holds hundreds of thousands of distinct CDR3 sequences, approximately 30% seen once. The sample was PBMCs from the stem cell graft donor, taken from the stem cell graft. The receptors were gathered from a human donor who donated a stem cell graft to a child with aplastic anemia.

This clonotype was detected only a few times. The gene calls are TRBV12-3 or TRBV12-4 and TRBJ2-3; D remains ambiguous. Trimming stripped 2 bases from V and 2 bases from J, with 11 bases between. This CDR3 is built from 15 residues. CDR3 sequence reads: CASSLRRPPTDTQYF. The CDR3 DNA is TGTGCCAGCAGTTTACGCAGGCCCCCCACAGATACGCAGTATTTT.

This chain connects TRBV28 to TRBJ2-7; no firm D call. The CDR3 loop spans 13 amino acids. Deletions cut 5 bases from V and 6 bases from J, with 14 bases between. CDR1 is MDHEN, CDR2 SYDVKM, per germline. The CDR3 bases are TGTGCCAGCAGTAAGACGGGTAGTCGCGAGCAGTACGTC. This translates into CASSKTGSREQYV.

J is TRBJ2-5 and V is TRBV15; D remains unclear. Trimming removed 1 base at V and 3 bases at J, with 6 bases between. CDR3 length: 13 residues. Germline lookup yields CDR1 LNHNV and CDR2 YYDKDF (reference sequence). The CDR3 DNA sequence: TGTGCCACCAGCAGAGGGACGGAAGAGACCCAGTACTTC. This gives the protein CATSRGTEETQYF.

The chain joins TRBV6-2 or TRBV6-3 to TRBJ1-1; D remains unclear. Germline values: CDR1 MNHEY, CDR2 SVGEGT. This CDR3 contains 14 residues. Trimming removed 6 bases from V and 0 bases from J, with 11 bases in between. The CDR3 is CASRKTSVNTEAFF. The CDR3 DNA reads TGTGCCAGCAGGAAGACCTCGGTGAACACTGAAGCTTTCTTT.

This clonotype was found a few times. The chain couples TRBV4-3 to TRBJ2-1, with D perhaps TRBD1 or TRBD2 (5 bases each). The CDR3 extends over 18 amino acids. The V and J ends lost 2 bases and 0 bases respectively, with 17 bases between them. The germline V gene encodes CDR1 LGHNA and CDR2 YSLEER. The DNA of the CDR3 is TGCGCCAGCAGCCAATACCTACTCGGGGCCCGCTCCTACAATGAGCAGTTCTTC. Protein sequence: CASSQYLLGARSYNEQFF.

In this sample, this clonotype turned up a few times. J is TRBJ2-2 and V is TRBV5-1, with 9 bases matching TRBD1. Per germline, CDR1 SGHRS and CDR2 YFSETQ. The CDR3 has 15 amino acids. Unmatched junction bases numbered 5, after V lost 4 bases and J lost 4 bases. The CDR3 is CASSPRQGVTGELFF. In nucleotides, the CDR3 is TGCGCCAGCAGCCCTAGACAGGGGGTCACCGGGGAGCTGTTTTTT.

This chain connects TRBV4-3 to TRBJ2-1; 7 bases are a match to TRBD2. The CDR3 has 16 amino acids. The V and J ends lost 1 base and 9 bases, in that order; junction bases with no gene match: 12. The germline gives CDR1 LGHNA, CDR2 YSLEER. CDR3 DNA sequence: TGCGCCAGCAGCCAAGGCGTACCGGGAGGAAGAGGTGAGCAGTTCTTC. As protein: CASSQGVPGGRGEQFF.

The J gene is TRBJ2-7, the V gene TRBV20-1; either TRBD1 or TRBD2 may supply D (5 bases each). CDR1 is DFQATT, CDR2 SNEGSKA, per germline (reference sequence). V gave up 7 bases and J gave up 4 bases, with 14 bases separating them. The CDR3 loop spans 12 amino acids. The CDR3 DNA reads TGCAGTGGGACTTCCGAGGGGTACGAGCAGTACTTC. This sequence encodes CSGTSEGYEQYF.

This clonotype was counted only a few times. This chain joins TRBV9 and TRBJ2-2, with 10 bases matching TRBD2. The V and J ends lost 4 bases and 1 base, in that order; junction bases with no gene match: 4. Germline V lookup: CDR1 SGDLS, CDR2 YYNGEE. The CDR3 is 16 residues long. This CDR3 is CASSPRTSGNTGELFF. The DNA of the CDR3 is TGTGCCAGCAGCCCACGGACTAGCGGGAACACCGGGGAGCTGTTTTTT.

The chain joins TRBV18 to TRBJ2-7; TRBD1 agrees at 10 bases. V shed 3 bases, J shed 4 bases, and the junction held 6 bases outside the gene matches. Looked up from germline, CDR1 is KGHSH and CDR2 is LQKENI. The CDR3 runs 15 residues. DNA for the CDR3: TGTGCCAGCTCACCCGGGACAGGGGTAAAATACGAGCAGTACGTC. Protein product: CASSPGTGVKYEQYV.

This clonotype was found a few times. The rearrangement joins TRBV7-2 to TRBJ2-4, with 7 bases aligning to TRBD2. With 5 bases clipped from V and 0 bases from J, the junction kept 4 bases outside the gene matches. The CDR3 loop spans 15 amino acids. Looked up from germline, CDR1 is SGHTA and CDR2 is FQGNSA. Here the CDR3 reads CASSPAGVAKNIQYF. The CDR3 bases are TGTGCCAGCAGCCCGGCGGGGGTAGCCAAAAACATTCAGTACTTC.

The chain has TRBV29-1 and TRBJ2-7, with 9 bases identical to TRBD1. V was pared by 2 bases and J by 3 bases, with 8 bases of the junction left unmatched. CDR1 SQVTM and CDR2 ANQGSEA come from the germline V gene. This CDR3 has 15 residues. CDR3 DNA: TGCAGCGTTGAACTCCCGGGACAGGGTGACTACGAGCAGTACTTC. The encoded protein is CSVELPGQGDYEQYF.

The CDR3 is CASSLLGGRAARGEQFF. CDR3 DNA sequence: TGCGCCAGCAGCTTGCTGGGCGGGAGGGCAGCAAGGGGTGAGCAGTTCTTC. This rearrangement joins TRBV5-1 to TRBJ2-1; 9 nucleotides match TRBD2. CDR3 length equals 17 residues. From germline, CDR1 is SGHRS and CDR2 YFSETQ. V lost 1 base, J lost 9 bases, and 14 bases stayed unmatched.

V gene TRBV4-2 combines with J gene TRBJ2-1, with a weak D call TRBD2 (5 bases). Germline assignment: CDR1 LGHNA and CDR2 YNFKEQ. Trimming shortened V by 0 bases and J by 4 bases, and 7 bases separated the two germline ends. This CDR3 has 14 residues. The CDR3 coding sequence is TGTGCCAGCAGCCAAGAGGGAGATTACAATGAGCAGTTCTTC. Protein sequence: CASSQEGDYNEQFF.

The sample holds a few counts of this clonotype. V gene TRBV7-8 combines with J gene TRBJ1-6; no definite D call. This CDR3 has 15 amino acids. Deletions cut 2 bases from V and 5 bases from J, with 10 bases between. The germline CDR1 and CDR2 sequences are SGHVS and FQNEAQ. The CDR3 here is CASSLNAAHNSPLHF. As DNA, the CDR3 is TGTGCCAGCAGCTTAAATGCAGCTCATAATTCACCCCTCCACTTT.

The V call is TRBV10-3, the J call TRBJ2-1; 7 bases line up with TRBD1. The length of the CDR3 is 14 residues. In germline, CDR1 is ENHRY, CDR2 SYGVKD. The CDR3 loop reads CAYKQAGGRNEQFF. The CDR3 DNA reads as TGTGCTTATAAGCAGGCAGGGGGAAGGAATGAGCAGTTCTTC.

This chain uses TRBV5-1 with TRBJ2-1; TRBD2 agrees at 8 bases. With V trimmed by 5 bases and J by 5 bases, 3 bases remained unmatched. This CDR3 has 13 residues. Germline-derived CDR1 and CDR2 are SGHRS and YFSETQ. The CDR3 sequence: CASSPTSDNEQFF. CDR3 DNA sequence: TGCGCCAGCAGTCCGACTAGCGACAATGAGCAGTTCTTC.

This clonotype rates as medium-sized. V and J are TRBV5-8 and TRBJ2-2, with 8 bases that match TRBD1. The germline V gene has CDR1 SGHTS and CDR2 YDEGEE. The V segment lost 4 bases and the J segment 2 bases; nucleotides outside the gene matches: 13. The length of the CDR3 is 18 residues. As DNA, the CDR3 is TGTGCCAGCAGCCTCACCTGGAGACAGGGGAGTAACACCGGGGAGCTGTTTTTT. Its protein product is CASSLTWRQGSNTGELFF. Variable domain in full (rest from reference TRBV5-8 and TRBJ2-2): EAGVTQSPTHLIKTRGQQATLRCSPISGHTSVYWYQQALGLGLQFLLWYDEGEERNRGNFPPRFSGRQFPNYSSELNVNALELEDSALYLCASSLTWRQGSNTGELFFGEGSRLTVL.

V is TRBV20-1 and J is TRBJ2-1; D may be TRBD2 (5 bases). The CDR3 sequence is 14 residues long. Germline CDR1 reads DFQATT; CDR2 reads SNEGSKA (reference sequence). V shed 0 bases and J shed 8 bases, with 14 bases lying between them. The chain's CDR3 is CSARDVSGRYEQFF. In nucleotides, the CDR3 is TGCAGTGCTAGAGATGTTTCGGGAAGGTATGAGCAGTTCTTC.